This T cell receptor (beta chain) is drawn from a study of shared clonotypes between healthy human individuals (dated by TCRdb to the early 2020s). With respect to the entire study: Three men and two women, aged 18 to 49 years, made up the cohort. For each donor, three plates each were used for CD4 naive and CD4 memory, two plates were used for CD8 naive, and one plate was used for CD8 memory. To estimate repertoire size and how much clonotype sharing occurs between individuals, the study deeply sequenced the blood TCR repertoires of roughly 5 healthy adults. To increase sequencing depth and limit assay-specific biases, TCR repertoire library preparation and sequencing were carried out by different laboratories using diverse techniques. Leukapheresis yielded between about 0.94 and 9 billion PBMCs per donor.

Counted from cysteine to phenylalanine, this CDR3 has 14 amino acids. The read is trimmed to its CDR3 DNA, 42 bases read in frame from base 1. V is reduced by 1 base and J by 1 base, leaving a spacing of 7 bases between them. As encoded in the germline V gene, CDR1 is MGHRA while CDR2 is YSYEKL. TCR CDR3 regions were amplified from genomic DNA by multiplex PCR using the deep immunoSEQ assay. Extracted genomic DNA from each cell subset was spread evenly across all wells of several immunoSEQ 96-well plates, with each plate serving as a replicate. For sorted subsets, approximately 200 ng of genomic DNA, equivalent to some 30,000 T cell genomes, went into each replicate PCR. The purified libraries were quantified using a Qubit 3.0 fluorometer, sized with a Bioanalyzer 2100, and then quantified again using the KAPA Library Quantification kit. Each immunoSEQ 96-well plate was sequenced on its own single-read 150-cycle Illumina NextSeq 550 flow cell. On the authors' methods: Because the immunoSEQ output held only junctional sequences and lacked quality scores, the filtering could not match the filtering applied to full-length reads. Sequences were annotated with PyIR, a Python wrapper for IgBLAST v1.9, and V/J genes and CDR3 were assigned using IMGT germline references. Reads with weak V/J assignments (E-value above 1e-6), missing CDR3, stop codons, out-of-frame junctions, or ambiguous translated residues were removed. A V3J clonotype was defined by an identical inferred V gene, J gene, and CDR3 amino acid sequence. Percentage overlap between repertoires was calculated by dividing the number of shared unique clonotypes by the size of the smaller repertoire. Repertoire richness was assessed with RTK rarefaction, the Chao1 estimator, and Recon v2.1 estimates of unobserved clonotypes. Generation probabilities for all TCRbeta clonotypes obtained by the gDNA method from a handful of donors were computed using OLGA. Imported from immuneACCESS, the table was reduced by TCRdb to in-frame sequences with V and J called. These copies leave out some clones; in studies compared against another copy, an unresolved V gene accounts for under half, and the cause of the remainder is not known. That table gives V, J and clone size, and the DNA gave D and trimming. Recorded for this sample are about 600,000 clones; more than 95% of them occurred a single time. The ten largest account for about 0.057% of the sample.

This clone was seen a single time. The clone's antigen remains unknown. Base-call qualities are not available, and no considerably larger clone is one nucleotide away. General findings and caveats noted by the study authors: Estimated clonotype richness was generally larger for naive than for memory subsets. Because the study included a small number of donors, the genetic and exposure-history diversity represented was limited. Incomplete sequencing was indicated by rarefaction of sorted-subset datasets, despite the large sequencing depth. Compared with non-shared clonotypes, clonotypes shared by all four sorted-subset donors had higher generation probabilities. Sharing across a few donors was observed for approximately 4.6% of naive CD4, over 3% of naive CD8, about 2.3% of memory CD4, and roughly 0.4% of memory CD8 clonotypes. Pairwise subsampling led to the expectation that sequencing depth would affect the degree of clonotype sharing among donors. Sampling was limited to blood, and TCR repertoires in tissue likely differ from TCR repertoires in blood.

Donors were healthy HIV-negative adults with no recently reported acute infections or vaccinations. Every donor was a Caucasian adult living in Nashville, Tennessee, USA. CD4+ T cells were enriched by magnetic negative selection, after which naive cells were positively selected on CD45RA and the negative fraction was taken as the memory subset. After blood collection by leukapheresis, PBMCs were isolated using Ficoll-Histopaque density gradient centrifugation and then cryopreserved in the vapor phase of liquid nitrogen. Purity and quantity of every magnetically sorted T cell population were checked by analytical flow cytometry. Genomic DNA was isolated from every sorted fraction and measured by UV absorbance on a Nanodrop 2000c.

Material for sequencing was naive CD4+ T cells sorted from blood. The sample's cell subset or site label, decoded: CD45RA+ positively selected. The chain couples TRBV4-1 to TRBJ2-5, with an unclear D gene assignment. This clonotype originated in a woman under 40 in good health. The CDR3 region has the sequence CASSQVGSQETQYF. The bases read TGCGCCAGCAGCCAAGTAGGCAGCCAAGAGACCCAGTACTTC.